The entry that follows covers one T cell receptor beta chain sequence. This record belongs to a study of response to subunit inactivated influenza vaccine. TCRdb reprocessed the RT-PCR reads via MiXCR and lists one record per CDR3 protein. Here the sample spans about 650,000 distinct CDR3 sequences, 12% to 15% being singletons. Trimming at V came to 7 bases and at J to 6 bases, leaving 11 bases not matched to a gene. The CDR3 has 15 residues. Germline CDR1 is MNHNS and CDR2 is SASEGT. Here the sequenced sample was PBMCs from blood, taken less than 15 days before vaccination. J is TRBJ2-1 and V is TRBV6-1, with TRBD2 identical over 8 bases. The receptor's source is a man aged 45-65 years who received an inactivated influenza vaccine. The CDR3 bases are TGTGCCAGCACTCACAGCGGGAGACTCGTCAATGAGCAGTTCTTC. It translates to CASTHSGRLVNEQFF.